These 11 T cell receptor beta chains share one sample of origin, sequenced in a study of T cell changes during pregnancy in multiple sclerosis. Method: immunoSEQ multiplex PCR; TCRdb's copy keeps in-frame clones and lacks some. This table has over 45,000 clones, roughly 94% appearing once. Sequencing used CD4+ T cells from peripheral blood mononuclear cells, obtained in the second trimester of pregnancy. The receptors here all came from a female donor with multiple sclerosis, enrolled in a pregnancy study.

The chain employs TRBV5-4 and TRBJ2-3; no reliable D call. The CDR3 runs 13 residues. Germline loops: CDR1 SGHNT, CDR2 YYREEE (reference sequence). V lost 1 base and J 4 bases, leaving 7 bases between the germline ends. The CDR3 region is CASSLIFSDTQYF. The DNA for the CDR3 is TGTGCCAGCAGCTTGATTTTCTCAGATACGCAGTATTTT.

The genes are TRBV27 and TRBJ2-7, with TRBD1 matching 7 bases. The CDR3 sequence is 13 residues long. The germline V gene has CDR1 MNHEY and CDR2 SMNVEV (reference sequence). The ends lost 6 bases at V and 3 bases at J; junction bases unmatched: 5. CDR3 DNA sequence: TGTGCCAGCAGCTACAGGGGATTCTACGAGCAGTACTTC. It translates to CASSYRGFYEQYF.

The chain employs TRBV5-4 and TRBJ1-1; D is uncertain. Germline-derived CDR1 and CDR2 are SGHNT and YYREEE (reference sequence). The CDR3 extends over 14 amino acids. V gave up 0 bases and J gave up 1 base, with 7 bases separating them. For the CDR3, the DNA is TGTGCCAGCAGCTTGGACAGACCGAACACTGAAGCTTTCTTT. Translating it yields CASSLDRPNTEAFF. Variable domain in full (rest from reference TRBV5-4 and TRBJ1-1): ETGVTQSPTHLIKTRGQQVTLRCSSQSGHNTVSWYQQALGQGPQFIFQYYREEENGRGNFPPRFSGLQFPNYSSELNVNALELDDSALYLCASSLDRPNTEAFFGQGTRLTVV.

The rearrangement joins TRBV28 to TRBJ1-4; weak D call: TRBD1 (6 bases). Between the trimmed V and J ends, which lost 2 bases and 3 bases, there was a span of 13 bases. The CDR3 sequence is 16 residues long. Germline CDR1 reads MDHEN; CDR2 reads SYDVKM. CDR3 residues: CASSLSLTGSNEKLFF. The CDR3 DNA reads as TGTGCCAGCAGTTTAAGTTTAACAGGGTCTAATGAAAAACTGTTTTTT. The whole variable domain, remainder taken from reference TRBV28 and TRBJ1-4, is DVKVTQSSRYLVKRTGEKVFLECVQDMDHENMFWYRQDPGLGLRLIYFSYDVKMKEKGDIPEGYSVSREKKERFSLILESASTNQTSMYLCASSLSLTGSNEKLFFGSGTQLSVL.

Worth noting for this clone: The junction does not match germline at one end; this may be a read error. This chain links TRBV5-8 with TRBJ2-3; D perhaps matches TRBD2 (5 bases). Germline CDR1 SGHTS, CDR2 YDEGEE. This CDR3 has 18 residues. CDR3 nucleotides: TGTGCCAGCACCTTGGAGGACTCTGTCTGGTCGGGCACAGATACGCAGTATTTT. Protein sequence: CASTLEDSVWSGTDTQYF.

J is TRBJ2-7 and V is TRBV30; D possibly corresponds to TRBD2 (5 bases). The CDR3 is 14 amino acids. Germline V gene sequence: CDR1 GTSNPN, CDR2 SVGIG (reference sequence). Trimming cost V 4 bases and J 2 bases, with 15 bases left between them. The CDR3 here is CAWMGAAGPYEQYF. For the CDR3, the DNA is TGTGCCTGGATGGGAGCGGCAGGTCCCTACGAGCAGTACTTC.

The V and J genes are TRBV9 and TRBJ1-4, with a possible D match to TRBD1 (5 bases). CDR3 size: 14 residues. Per the germline V gene, CDR1 is SGDLS and CDR2 is YYNGEE. V shed 4 bases and J shed 6 bases, with 13 bases lying between them. DNA for the CDR3: TGTGCCAGCAGCCCCCGGGGGTTGGATGAAAAACTGTTTTTT. Residues: CASSPRGLDEKLFF.

The J gene is TRBJ2-2, the V gene TRBV29-1; D perhaps matches TRBD1 (6 bases). The CDR3 is 14 residues long. Germline V lookup: CDR1 SQVTM, CDR2 ANQGSEA. Trimming stripped 7 bases from V and 1 base from J, with 13 bases between. DNA for the CDR3: TGCAGCGCTCCCTCGGACAGGAACACCGGGGAGCTGTTTTTT. Protein: CSAPSDRNTGELFF.

This clone was counted a single time. The CDR3 region is CASSSRLGVADTQYF. CDR3 in DNA: TGTGCCAGCAGCTCACGGCTCGGGGTTGCAGATACGCAGTATTTT. This chain uses TRBV5-8 with TRBJ2-3, with D perhaps matching TRBD2 (5 bases). Per germline, CDR1 SGHTS and CDR2 YDEGEE. Between the trimmed V and J ends, which lost 3 bases and 4 bases, there was a span of 15 bases. The CDR3 loop spans 15 amino acids.

The chain combines TRBV11-3 with TRBJ1-2; weak D call: TRBD1 (5 bases). This CDR3 is 12 amino acids long. Germline values: CDR1 SGHNT, CDR2 YENEEA. V was clipped by 1 base and J by 6 bases, with 6 bases between them. This CDR3 reads CASSLAGDGYTF. The CDR3 DNA is TGTGCCAGCAGCTTAGCGGGGGATGGCTACACCTTC.

The rearrangement uses TRBV7-9 and TRBJ2-2; D might be TRBD2 (6 bases). Germline V lookup: CDR1 SEHNR, CDR2 FQNEAQ (reference sequence). The CDR3 consists of 15 residues. The V and J ends lost 3 bases and 3 bases respectively, with 11 bases between them. CDR3 residues: CASSLGLAYTGELFF. The CDR3 DNA is TGTGCCAGCAGCTTGGGGCTAGCGTACACCGGGGAGCTGTTTTTT.